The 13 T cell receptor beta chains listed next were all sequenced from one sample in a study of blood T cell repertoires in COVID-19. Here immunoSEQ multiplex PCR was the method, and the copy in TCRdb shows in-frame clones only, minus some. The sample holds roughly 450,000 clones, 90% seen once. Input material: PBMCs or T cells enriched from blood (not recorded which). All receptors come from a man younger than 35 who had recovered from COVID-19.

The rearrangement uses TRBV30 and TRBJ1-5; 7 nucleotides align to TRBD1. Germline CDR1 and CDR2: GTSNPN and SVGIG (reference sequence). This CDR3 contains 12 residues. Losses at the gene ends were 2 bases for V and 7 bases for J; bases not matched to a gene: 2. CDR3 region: CAWSTGEQPQHF. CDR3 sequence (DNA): TGTGCCTGGAGTACAGGGGAACAGCCCCAGCATTTT.

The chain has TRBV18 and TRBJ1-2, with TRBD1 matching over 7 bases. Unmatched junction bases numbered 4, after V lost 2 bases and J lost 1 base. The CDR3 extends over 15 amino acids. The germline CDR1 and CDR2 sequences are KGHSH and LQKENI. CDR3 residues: CASSPRDRHNYGYTF. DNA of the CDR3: TGTGCCAGCTCACCAAGGGACAGACATAACTATGGCTACACCTTC. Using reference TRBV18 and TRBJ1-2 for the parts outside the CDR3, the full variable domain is NAGVMQNPRHLVRRRGQEARLRCSPMKGHSHVYWYRQLPEEGLKFMVYLQKENIIDESGMPKERFSAEFPKEGPSILRIQQVVRGDSAAYFCASSPRDRHNYGYTFGSGTRLTVV.

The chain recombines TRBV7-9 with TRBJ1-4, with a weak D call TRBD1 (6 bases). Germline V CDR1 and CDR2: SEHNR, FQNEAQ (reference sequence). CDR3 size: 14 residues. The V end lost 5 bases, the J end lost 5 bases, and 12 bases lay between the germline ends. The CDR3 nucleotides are TGTGCCAGCAGCCCCGGACAGAGGAATGAAAAACTGTTTTTT. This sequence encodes CASSPGQRNEKLFF.

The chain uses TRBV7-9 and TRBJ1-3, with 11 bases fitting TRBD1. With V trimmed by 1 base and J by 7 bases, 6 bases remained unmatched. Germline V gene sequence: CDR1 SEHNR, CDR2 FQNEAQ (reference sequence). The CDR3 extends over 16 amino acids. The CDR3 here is CASSLGPGQGANTIYF. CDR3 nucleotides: TGTGCCAGCAGCTTAGGGCCTGGACAGGGGGCGAACACCATATATTTT.

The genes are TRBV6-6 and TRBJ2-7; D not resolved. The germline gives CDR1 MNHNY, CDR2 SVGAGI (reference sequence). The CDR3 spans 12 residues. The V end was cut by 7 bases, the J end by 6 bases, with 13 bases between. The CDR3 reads CASTSTEFEQYF. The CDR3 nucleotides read TGTGCCAGCACCTCTACGGAGTTCGAGCAGTACTTC.

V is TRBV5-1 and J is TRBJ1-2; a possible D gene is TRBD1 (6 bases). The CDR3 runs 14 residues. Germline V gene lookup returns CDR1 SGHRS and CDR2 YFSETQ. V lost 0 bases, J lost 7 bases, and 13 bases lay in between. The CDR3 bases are TGCGCCAGCAGCTTGGGGGCAGGGGAAAGTGGCTACACCTTC. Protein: CASSLGAGESGYTF.

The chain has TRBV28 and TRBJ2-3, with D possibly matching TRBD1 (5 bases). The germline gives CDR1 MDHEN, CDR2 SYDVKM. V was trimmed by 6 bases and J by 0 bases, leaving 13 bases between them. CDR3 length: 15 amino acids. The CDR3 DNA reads TGTGCCAGCAGCGCGGCCAGGGTTAGCACAGATACGCAGTATTTT. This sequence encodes CASSAARVSTDTQYF.

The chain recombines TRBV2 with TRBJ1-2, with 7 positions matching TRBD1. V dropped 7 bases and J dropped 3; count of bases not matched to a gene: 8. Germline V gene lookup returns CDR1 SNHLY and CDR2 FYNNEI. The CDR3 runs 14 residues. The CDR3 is CASTGGEVYYGYTF. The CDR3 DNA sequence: TGTGCCAGCACAGGGGGAGAAGTCTACTATGGCTACACCTTC.

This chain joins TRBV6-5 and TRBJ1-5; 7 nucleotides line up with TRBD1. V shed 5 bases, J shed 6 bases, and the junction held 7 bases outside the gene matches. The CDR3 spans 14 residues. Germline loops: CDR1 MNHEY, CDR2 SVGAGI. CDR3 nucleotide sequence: TGTGCCAGCAGTCGAACAGGGGACCGTCAGCCCCAGCATTTT. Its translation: CASSRTGDRQPQHF.

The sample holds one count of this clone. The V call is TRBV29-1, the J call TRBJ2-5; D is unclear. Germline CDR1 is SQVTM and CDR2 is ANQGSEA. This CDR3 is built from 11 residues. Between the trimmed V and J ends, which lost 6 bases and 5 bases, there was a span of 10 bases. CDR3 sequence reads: CSVANPETQYF. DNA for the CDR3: TGCAGCGTCGCGAACCCCGAGACCCAGTACTTC. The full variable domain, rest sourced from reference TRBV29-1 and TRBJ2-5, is SAVISQKPSRDICQRGTSLTIQCQVDSQVTMMFWYRQQPGQSLTLIATANQGSEATYESGFVIDKFPISRPNLTFSTLTVSNMSPEDSSIYLCSVANPETQYFGPGTRLLVL.

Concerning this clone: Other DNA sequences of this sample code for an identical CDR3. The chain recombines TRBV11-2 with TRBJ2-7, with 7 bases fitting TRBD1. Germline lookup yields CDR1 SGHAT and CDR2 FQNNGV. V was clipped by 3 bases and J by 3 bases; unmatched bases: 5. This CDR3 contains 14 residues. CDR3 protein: CASSLDRSSYEQYF. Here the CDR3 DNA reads TGTGCCAGCAGCTTGGACAGGTCAAGCTACGAGCAGTACTTC.

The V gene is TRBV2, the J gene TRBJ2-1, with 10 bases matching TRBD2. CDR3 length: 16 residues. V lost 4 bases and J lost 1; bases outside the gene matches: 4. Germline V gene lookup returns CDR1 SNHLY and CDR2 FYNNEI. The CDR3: CASSGWTSGSYNEQFF. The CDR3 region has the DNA TGTGCCAGCAGTGGGTGGACTAGCGGTTCCTACAATGAGCAGTTCTTC.

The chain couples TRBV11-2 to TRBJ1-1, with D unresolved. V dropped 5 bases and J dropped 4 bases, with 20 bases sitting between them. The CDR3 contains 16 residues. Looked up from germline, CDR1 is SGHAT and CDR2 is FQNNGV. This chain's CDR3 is CASSPFDRGAVTEAFF. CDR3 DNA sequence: TGTGCCAGCAGCCCTTTCGACCGGGGAGCGGTCACTGAAGCTTTCTTT.